This T cell receptor (beta chain) was identified in a study of cytomegalovirus exposure and HLA in healthy donors. Primers: 60 Vbeta forward and 13 Jbeta reverse. This table comes from immunoSEQ multiplex PCR, and its TCRdb copy is limited to in-frame clones, with some not included. The data contain some 180,000 clones, more than 70% of them singletons. CDR3 size: 13 residues. The germline gives CDR1 MGHDK, CDR2 SYGVNS. V lost 5 bases and J lost 8, with 13 bases in between. General observations from the study: Whilst most TCR sequences proved rare, a subset of public TCRs occurred across many donors. As a later analysis revealed, the rate of TCR association differed by HLA locus, with DRB1 most and HLA-C fewest. V- and J-gene trimming in TCR beta was tied to a missense DCLRE1C variant by an analysis performed later.

As concerns this clone: The antigen remains unidentified.

The clonotype was recovered from a man between 35 and 55 years old in good health and CMV-seropositive. Sequencing input: PBMCs. This chain links TRBV25-1 with TRBJ1-3; TRBD1 might be the D (6 bases). The CDR3 DNA reads TGTGCCAGCAGTCGGGGGGCAGGTTACACCATATATTTT. It specifies CASSRGAGYTIYF.